The 17 T cell receptor beta chains below come from one sample, sequenced in a study of T cell changes during pregnancy in multiple sclerosis. Produced via immunoSEQ multiplex PCR; TCRdb's table is partial and in-frame only. The repertoire has roughly 99,000 clones, 80% to 95% of them found once; the top ten carry 0.78%. Sequencing was performed on peripheral blood, taken in the third trimester of pregnancy. These receptors all come from a female donor in good health, enrolled as a control in a pregnancy study.

The J gene is TRBJ2-4, the V gene TRBV6-1, with a possible D match to TRBD2 (7 bases). The CDR3 contains 14 residues. CDR1 is MNHNS, CDR2 SASEGT, per germline. V dropped 0 bases and J dropped 7 bases, with 10 bases sitting between them. The CDR3 DNA sequence: TGTGCCAGCAGTGAAGCGGGGGGGCCGAACATTCAGTACTTC. Its translation: CASSEAGGPNIQYF.

The genes are TRBV11-1 and TRBJ2-7; maybe TRBD2 (6 bases). V was clipped by 1 base and J by 6 bases, with 16 bases between them. This CDR3 is built from 15 residues. Germline CDR1 reads SGHAT; CDR2 reads FQDESV (reference sequence). The CDR3 protein is CASSLDWGETSEQYF. The DNA for the CDR3 is TGTGCCAGCAGCTTAGATTGGGGGGAGACTTCCGAGCAGTACTTC.

The chain combines TRBV14 with TRBJ1-4, with TRBD1 as a possible D gene (6 bases). Germline CDR1 SGHDN, CDR2 FVKESK. Trimming removed 1 base from V and 4 bases from J, with 10 bases in between. CDR3 size: 15 residues. In DNA, the CDR3 is TGTGCCAGCAGCCAAGTAGGACAGAATAATGAAAAACTGTTTTTT. Amino acid sequence: CASSQVGQNNEKLFF.

The rearrangement joins TRBV6-6 to TRBJ1-4, with 8 bases identical to TRBD1. V was clipped by 11 bases and J by 10 bases; unmatched bases: 12. This CDR3 contains 13 residues. Germline V CDR1 and CDR2: MNHNY, SVGAGI (reference sequence). This CDR3 is CAVTGAYGGKLFF. CDR3 nucleotide sequence: TGTGCCGTGACAGGGGCCTACGGGGGAAAACTGTTTTTT.

CDR3 DNA sequence: TGCAGCGTTGAAGGAGCGGGCCGCACAGATACGCAGTATTTT. This gives the protein CSVEGAGRTDTQYF. The chain joins TRBV29-1 to TRBJ2-3, with D perhaps matching TRBD2 (6 bases). This CDR3 comprises 14 residues. Trimming removed 1 base from V and 1 base from J, with 9 bases in between. Germline loops: CDR1 SQVTM, CDR2 ANQGSEA.

In this sample, this clone turned up once. CDR3 sequence reads: CASRTRASSTDTQYF. DNA of the CDR3: TGTGCCAGCAGAACCAGGGCCTCTAGCACAGATACGCAGTATTTT. The chain is built from TRBV5-6 and TRBJ2-3; D is possibly TRBD1 (5 bases). CDR3 length: 15 residues. The V gene lost 5 bases and the J gene lost 0 bases, with 13 bases spanning the gap. Germline loops: CDR1 SGHDT, CDR2 YYEEEE.

The chain uses TRBV9 and TRBJ2-4, with D tentatively TRBD2 (5 bases). Trimming cost V 3 bases and J 9 bases, with 16 bases left between them. Germline values: CDR1 SGDLS, CDR2 YYNGEE. This CDR3 contains 14 residues. CDR3 region: CASSAGENLGIQYF. The CDR3 region has the DNA TGTGCCAGCAGCGCCGGGGAAAATTTAGGCATTCAGTACTTC.

Written as DNA, the CDR3 is TGCGCCAGCAGCAGGGACAGGGTGAACTATGGCTACACCTTC. Translating it yields CASSRDRVNYGYTF. The V gene is TRBV5-1, the J gene TRBJ1-2, with TRBD1 matching 9 bases. The length of the CDR3 is 14 residues. Germline CDR1 and CDR2: SGHRS and YFSETQ. J was trimmed by 2 bases and V by 4 bases; bases with no gene match: 3.

This clone was found once. The V gene is TRBV7-9, the J gene TRBJ1-1; D is unresolved. V was clipped by 5 bases and J by 8 bases, with 18 bases between them. The CDR3 is made up of 14 amino acids. Germline values: CDR1 SEHNR, CDR2 FQNEAQ (reference sequence). DNA of the CDR3: TGTGCCAGCAGCCCCCCGGCGGCACCGACCGAAGCTTTCTTT. Amino acid sequence: CASSPPAAPTEAFF. Drawing the rest from reference TRBV7-9 and TRBJ1-1, the complete variable domain is DTGVSQNPRHKITKRGQNVTFRCDPISEHNRLYWYRQTLGQGPEFLTYFQNEAQLEKSRLLSDRFSAERPKGSFSTLEIQRTEQGDSAMYLCASSPPAAPTEAFFGQGTRLTVV.

The chain is built from TRBV4-3 and TRBJ2-3; TRBD2 agrees at 10 bases. The trim removed 0 bases at V and 2 bases at J, leaving 5 bases unmatched. The germline V gene encodes CDR1 LGHNA and CDR2 YSLEER. CDR3 length equals 17 residues. The CDR3, as DNA: TGCGCCAGCAGCCAAGATCAGCGGGGGGGTGTCACAGATACGCAGTATTTT. Translating it yields CASSQDQRGGVTDTQYF.

This chain uses TRBV10-3 with TRBJ1-3; D is unclear. Per the germline V gene, CDR1 is ENHRY and CDR2 is SYGVKD. V gave up 3 bases and J gave up 3 bases, with 9 bases separating them. The CDR3 loop spans 14 amino acids. In nucleotides, the CDR3 is TGTGCCATCAGTGATCCGACTGTTGGAAACACCATATATTTT. Amino acids: CAISDPTVGNTIYF.

This sequence joins TRBV4-3 and TRBJ1-4, with D unresolved. With 4 bases removed from V and 8 bases from J, the gap between germline ends came to 14 bases. CDR3 length: 14 residues. Germline assignment: CDR1 LGHNA and CDR2 YSLEER. CDR3 protein: CASSPTSIGEKLFF. In DNA form, the CDR3 reads TGCGCCAGCAGCCCGACTAGTATAGGCGAAAAACTGTTTTTT.

V and J are TRBV19 and TRBJ2-7; tentative D call: TRBD1 (6 bases). There are 14 residues in the CDR3. V was shortened by 8 bases and J by 7 bases, with 21 bases between the two germline ends. Germline V lookup: CDR1 LNHDA, CDR2 SQIVND (reference sequence). This CDR3 reads CASAPAGVMREQYF. As DNA, the CDR3 is TGTGCCAGTGCCCCGGCAGGGGTCATGAGGGAGCAGTACTTC.

This chain connects TRBV19 to TRBJ2-1; TRBD1 agrees at 9 bases. From germline, CDR1 is LNHDA and CDR2 SQIVND (reference sequence). Germline trimming cut 4 bases from V and 8 bases from J; bases unmatched to any gene: 9. This CDR3 region has 15 residues. The CDR3 sequence is CASSNRGRDHDEQFF. The DNA for the CDR3 is TGTGCCAGTAGTAACAGGGGGCGAGACCACGATGAGCAGTTCTTC. Full variable domain (remainder filled in from reference TRBV19 and TRBJ2-1): DGGITQSPKYLFRKEGQNVTLSCEQNLNHDAMYWYRQDPGQGLRLIYYSQIVNDFQKGDIAEGYSVSREKKESFPLTVTSAQKNPTAFYLCASSNRGRDHDEQFFGPGTRLTVL.

The chain carries TRBV7-3 and TRBJ1-4; TRBD1 is a possible D gene (5 bases). The germline CDR1 and CDR2 sequences are SGHTA and FQGTGA. The CDR3 totals 13 residues. Trimming pared 5 bases from V and 7 bases from J, leaving 11 bases between. In nucleotides, the CDR3 is TGTGCCAGCAGCCGAGTGGGGGGTGAAAAACTGTTTTTT. Protein: CASSRVGGEKLFF.

The CDR3 sequence is CASNLIDRANQPQHF. The CDR3, as DNA: TGTGCCAGCAACCTAATAGACAGGGCCAATCAGCCCCAGCATTTT. The chain uses TRBV6-1 and TRBJ1-5, with 7 bases lining up with TRBD1. The length of the CDR3 is 15 residues. Germline V gene sequence: CDR1 MNHNS, CDR2 SASEGT. J gave up 3 bases and V 7 bases, and 9 bases lay outside the gene matches.

This chain joins TRBV20-1 and TRBJ2-7; maybe TRBD2 (5 bases). Germline CDR1 and CDR2: DFQATT and SNEGSKA (reference sequence). Trimming took off 6 bases at V and 5 bases at J, with 11 bases between the two ends. The CDR3 totals 11 residues. The CDR3 coding sequence is TGCAGTGCCGGACTTCCCCACGAGCAGTACTTC. Translation: CSAGLPHEQYF.